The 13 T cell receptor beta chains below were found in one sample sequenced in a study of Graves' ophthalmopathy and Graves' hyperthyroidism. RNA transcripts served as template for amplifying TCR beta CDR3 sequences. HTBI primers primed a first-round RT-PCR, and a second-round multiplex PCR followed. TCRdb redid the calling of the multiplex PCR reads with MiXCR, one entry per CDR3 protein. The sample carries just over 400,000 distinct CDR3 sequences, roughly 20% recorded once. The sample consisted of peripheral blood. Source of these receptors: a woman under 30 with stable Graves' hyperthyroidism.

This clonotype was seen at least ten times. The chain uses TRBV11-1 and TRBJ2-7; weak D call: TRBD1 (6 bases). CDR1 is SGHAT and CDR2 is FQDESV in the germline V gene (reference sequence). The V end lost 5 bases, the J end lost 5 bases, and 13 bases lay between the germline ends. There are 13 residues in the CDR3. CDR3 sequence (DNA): TGTGCCAGCAGCCCAGGGGTAGCCAACGAGCAGTACTTC. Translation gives CASSPGVANEQYF. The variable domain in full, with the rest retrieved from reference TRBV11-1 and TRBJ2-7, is EAEVAQSPRYKITEKSQAVAFWCDPISGHATLYWYRQILGQGPELLVQFQDESVVDDSQLPKDRFSAERLKGVDSTLKIQPAELGDSAMYLCASSPGVANEQYFGPGTRLTVT.

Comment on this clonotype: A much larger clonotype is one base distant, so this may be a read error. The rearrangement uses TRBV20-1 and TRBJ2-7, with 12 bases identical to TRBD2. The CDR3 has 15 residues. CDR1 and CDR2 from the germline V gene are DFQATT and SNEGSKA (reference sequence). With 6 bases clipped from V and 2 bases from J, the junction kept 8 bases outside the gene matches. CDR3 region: CSAATSGGLTYEQYV. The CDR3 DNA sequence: TGCAGTGCCGCGACTAGCGGGGGACTGACCTACGAGCAGTACGTC.

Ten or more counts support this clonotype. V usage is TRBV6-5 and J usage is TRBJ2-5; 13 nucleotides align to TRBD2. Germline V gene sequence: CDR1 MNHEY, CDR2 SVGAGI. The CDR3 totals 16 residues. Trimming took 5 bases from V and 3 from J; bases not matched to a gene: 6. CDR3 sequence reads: CASSRGLAGEKETQYF. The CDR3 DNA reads TGTGCCAGCAGTCGAGGACTAGCGGGGGAAAAAGAGACCCAGTACTTC.

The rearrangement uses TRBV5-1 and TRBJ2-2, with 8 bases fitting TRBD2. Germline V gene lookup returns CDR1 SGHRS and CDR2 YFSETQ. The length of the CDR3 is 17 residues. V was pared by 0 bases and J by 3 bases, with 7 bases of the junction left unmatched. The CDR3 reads CASSLAMGLGDTGELFF. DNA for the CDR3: TGCGCCAGCAGCTTGGCCATGGGACTAGGGGACACCGGGGAGCTGTTTTTT. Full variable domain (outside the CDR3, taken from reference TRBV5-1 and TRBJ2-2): KAGVTQTPRYLIKTRGQQVTLSCSPISGHRSVSWYQQTPGQGLQFLFEYFSETQRNKGNFPGRFSGRQFSNSRSEMNVSTLELGDSALYLCASSLAMGLGDTGELFFGEGSRLTVL.

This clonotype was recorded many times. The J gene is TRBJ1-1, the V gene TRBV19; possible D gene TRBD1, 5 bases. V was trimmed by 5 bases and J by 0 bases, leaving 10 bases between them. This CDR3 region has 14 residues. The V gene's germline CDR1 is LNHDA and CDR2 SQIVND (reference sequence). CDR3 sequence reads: CASSVLDMNTEAFF. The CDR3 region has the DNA TGTGCCAGTAGTGTTCTGGACATGAACACTGAAGCTTTCTTT.

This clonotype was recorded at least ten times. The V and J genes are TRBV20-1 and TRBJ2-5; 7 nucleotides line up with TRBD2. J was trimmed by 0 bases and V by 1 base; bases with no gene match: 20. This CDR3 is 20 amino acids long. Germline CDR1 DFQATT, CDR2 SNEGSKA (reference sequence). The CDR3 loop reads CSARVVASQRASGNQETQYF. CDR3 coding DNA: TGCAGTGCTAGAGTTGTAGCAAGCCAAAGGGCTAGCGGTAACCAAGAGACCCAGTACTTC.

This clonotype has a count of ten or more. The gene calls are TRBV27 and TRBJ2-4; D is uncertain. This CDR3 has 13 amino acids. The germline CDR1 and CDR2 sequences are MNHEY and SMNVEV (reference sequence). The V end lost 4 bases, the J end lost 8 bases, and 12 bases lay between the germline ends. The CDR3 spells CASSYSASYIQYF. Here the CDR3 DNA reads TGTGCCAGCAGTTATTCCGCTTCATACATTCAGTACTTC.

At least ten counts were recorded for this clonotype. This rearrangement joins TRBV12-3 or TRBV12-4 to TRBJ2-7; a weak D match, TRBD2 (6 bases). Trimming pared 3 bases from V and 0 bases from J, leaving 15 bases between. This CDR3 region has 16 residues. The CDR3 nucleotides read TGTGCCAGCAGTTTGCTCAGTAGGCGGGGCTCCTACGAGCAGTACTTC. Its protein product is CASSLLSRRGSYEQYF.

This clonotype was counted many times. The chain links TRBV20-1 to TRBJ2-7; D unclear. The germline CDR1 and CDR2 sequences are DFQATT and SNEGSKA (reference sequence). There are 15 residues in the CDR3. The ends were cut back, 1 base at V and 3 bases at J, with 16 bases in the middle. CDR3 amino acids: CSARVGSGRGYEQYF. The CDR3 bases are TGCAGTGCTAGAGTCGGGTCGGGTAGAGGCTACGAGCAGTACTTC.

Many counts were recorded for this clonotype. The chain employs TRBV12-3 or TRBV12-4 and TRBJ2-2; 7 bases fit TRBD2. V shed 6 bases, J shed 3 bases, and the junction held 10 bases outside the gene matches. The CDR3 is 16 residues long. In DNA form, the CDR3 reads TGTGCCAGCAGGAAGCCGGGACTACCTGACACCGGGGAGCTGTTTTTT. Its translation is CASRKPGLPDTGELFF.

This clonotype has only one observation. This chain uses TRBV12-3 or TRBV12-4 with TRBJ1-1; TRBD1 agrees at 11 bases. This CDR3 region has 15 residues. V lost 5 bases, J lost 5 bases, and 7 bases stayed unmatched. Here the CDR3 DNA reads TGTGCCAGCAGTCGCCGGGGACAGGGGGGTACTGAAGCTTTCTTT. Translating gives CASSRRGQGGTEAFF.

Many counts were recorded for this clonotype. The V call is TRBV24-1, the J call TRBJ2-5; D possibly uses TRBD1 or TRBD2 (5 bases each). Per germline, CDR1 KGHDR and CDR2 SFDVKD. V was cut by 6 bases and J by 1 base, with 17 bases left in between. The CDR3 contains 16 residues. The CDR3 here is CATSYGPHGAQETQYF. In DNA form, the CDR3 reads TGTGCCACCAGTTACGGACCCCACGGGGCCCAAGAGACCCAGTACTTC.

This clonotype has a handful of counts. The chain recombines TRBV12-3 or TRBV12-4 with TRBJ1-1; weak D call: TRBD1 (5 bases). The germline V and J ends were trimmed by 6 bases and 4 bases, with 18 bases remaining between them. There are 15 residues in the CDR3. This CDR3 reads CASSPQGWGGTEAFF. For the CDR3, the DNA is TGTGCCAGCAGCCCTCAGGGTTGGGGCGGCACTGAAGCTTTCTTT.